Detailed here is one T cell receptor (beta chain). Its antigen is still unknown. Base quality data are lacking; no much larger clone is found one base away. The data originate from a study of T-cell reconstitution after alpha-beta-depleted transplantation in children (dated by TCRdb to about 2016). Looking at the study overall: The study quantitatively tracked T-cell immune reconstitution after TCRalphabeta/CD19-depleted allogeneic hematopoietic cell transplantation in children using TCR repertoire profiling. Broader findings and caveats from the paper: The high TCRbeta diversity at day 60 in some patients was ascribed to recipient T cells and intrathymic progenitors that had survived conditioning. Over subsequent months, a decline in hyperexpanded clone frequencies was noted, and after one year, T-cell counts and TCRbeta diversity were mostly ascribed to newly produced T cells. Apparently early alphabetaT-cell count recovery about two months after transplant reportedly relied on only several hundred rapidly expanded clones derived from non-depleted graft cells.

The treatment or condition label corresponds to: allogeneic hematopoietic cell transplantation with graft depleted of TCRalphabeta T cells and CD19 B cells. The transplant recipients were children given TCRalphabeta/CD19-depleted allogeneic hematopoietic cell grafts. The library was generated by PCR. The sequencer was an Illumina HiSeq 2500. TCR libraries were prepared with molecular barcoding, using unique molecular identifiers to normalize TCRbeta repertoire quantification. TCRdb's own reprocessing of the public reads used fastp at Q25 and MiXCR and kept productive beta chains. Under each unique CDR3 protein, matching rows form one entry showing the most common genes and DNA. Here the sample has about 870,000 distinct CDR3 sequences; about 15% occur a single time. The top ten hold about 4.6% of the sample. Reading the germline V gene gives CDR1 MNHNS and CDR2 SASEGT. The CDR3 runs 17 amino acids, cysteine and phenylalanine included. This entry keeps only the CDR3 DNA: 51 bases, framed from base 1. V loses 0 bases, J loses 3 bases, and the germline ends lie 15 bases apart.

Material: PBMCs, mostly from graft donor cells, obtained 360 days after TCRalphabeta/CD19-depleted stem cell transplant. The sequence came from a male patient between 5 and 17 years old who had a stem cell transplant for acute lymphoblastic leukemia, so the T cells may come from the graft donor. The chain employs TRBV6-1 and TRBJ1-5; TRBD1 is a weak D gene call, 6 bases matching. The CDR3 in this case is CASSEAYRARPNQPQHF. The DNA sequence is TGTGCCAGCAGTGAAGCGTACAGGGCGAGGCCCAATCAGCCCCAGCATTTT.